The entry that follows covers one T cell receptor beta chain sequence. TCRdb's copy holds only in-frame clones and misses some; the assay was immunoSEQ multiplex PCR. This sample has about 2.1 million clones; 90% to 95% occur once, and the top ten carry over 1.5%. The data were taken from a study of shared clonotypes between healthy human individuals. Naive CD8 cells lacked CD45RO and underwent positive selection for CCR7, leaving out terminally differentiated effector memory CD45RA+ cells. This receptor was identified in a man aged 18-30 years in good health. Some clones in this sample may be carry-over from other donors' samples. Material for sequencing was naive CD8+ T cells from PBMCs.

The CDR3 spells CATSSVRIAYNEQFF. The CDR3 bases are TGTGCCACCAGCAGCGTTAGGATAGCCTACAATGAGCAGTTCTTC. The chain joins TRBV15 to TRBJ2-1, with D unclear. The germline V gene has CDR1 LNHNV and CDR2 YYDKDF (reference sequence). The CDR3 loop spans 15 amino acids. V lost 3 bases, J lost 2 bases, and 11 bases lay in between.